This TCR beta chain emerged from a study of shared clonotypes between healthy human individuals (dated by TCRdb to the early 2020s). About the study as a whole: Three men and a couple of women, aged 18 to 49 years, made up the cohort. Libraries were prepared and TCR repertoires were sequenced by different laboratories using diverse techniques, in order to increase sequencing depth and limit assay-specific biases. Leukapheresis yielded between about 0.94 and 9.5 billion PBMCs per donor. For each donor, CD4 naive and CD4 memory were each given three plates, CD8 naive was given two plates, and CD8 memory was given one plate. To estimate repertoire size and how much clonotypes are shared between individuals, the study performed deep sequencing of blood TCR repertoires from about five healthy adults. Overall results and qualifications from the work: Clonotypes shared by all four sorted-subset donors showed higher generation probabilities than non-shared clonotypes. Estimated clonotype richness was generally larger for naive than for memory subsets. Based on pairwise subsampling, the degree of clonotype sharing among donors was expected to be affected by sequencing depth. Rarefaction of sorted-subset datasets indicated incomplete sequencing despite the large sequencing depth. The small number of donors limited the genetic and exposure-history diversity represented. Only blood was sampled, and tissue TCR repertoires likely differ from those in blood. Across a handful of donors, roughly 5% of naive CD4, approximately 4% of naive CD8, roughly 2.3% of memory CD4, and 0.4% of memory CD8 clonotypes were shared.

The germline V gene (reference sequence) sets CDR1 to GTSNPN and CDR2 to SVGIG. The CDR3 sequence holds 13 residues, the cysteine and phenylalanine included. Kept here is only the CDR3 DNA, which spans 39 bases and is read in frame from base 1. The junction shows trimming of 5 bases on V and 2 bases on J, plus 12 bases between the germline ends. Using the deep immunoSEQ assay, TCR CDR3 regions were amplified from genomic DNA by multiplex PCR. Genomic DNA extracted from each cell subset was distributed evenly over all wells of several immunoSEQ 96-well plates, and each plate served as one replicate. For sorted subsets, roughly 200 ng of genomic DNA, equivalent to 25,000 to 35,000 T cell genomes, went into each replicate PCR. Purified libraries were quantified with a Qubit 3.0 fluorometer, sized on a Bioanalyzer 2100, and re-quantified with the KAPA Library Quantification kit. Every immunoSEQ 96-well plate was sequenced on a separate single-read 150-cycle Illumina NextSeq 550 flow cell. In the original analysis: Because the immunoSEQ output held only junctional sequences and lacked quality scores, the filtering could not match the filtering applied to full-length reads. Sequences were annotated with PyIR, a Python wrapper for IgBLAST v1.9, and V/J genes and CDR3 were assigned using IMGT germline references. Any read was removed if the V/J assignment was weak (E-value above 1e-6), the CDR3 was missing, or the read contained stop codons, out-of-frame junctions, or ambiguous translated residues. V3J clonotypes were defined as sequences sharing an identical inferred V gene, J gene, and CDR3 amino acid sequence. Percentage overlap between repertoires was calculated by dividing the number of shared unique clonotypes by the size of the smaller repertoire. Three approaches were used to assess repertoire richness: RTK rarefaction, the Chao1 estimator, and Recon v2.1 estimates of unobserved clonotypes. OLGA was used to compute generation probabilities for all TCRbeta clonotypes that the gDNA method yielded from a few donors. Here the immuneACCESS table is served through TCRdb, limited to in-frame sequences with V and J called. Missing clones are a known gap in these copies; in checked studies unresolved V genes cover under half, and the rest lacks a known reason. V and J calls and clone size are those listed in that table; D and trimming were worked out from the DNA. Within this sample are 850,000 to 1,100,000 clones, with 60% to 85% of them counted one time only. The biggest ten clones account for 0.89% of the sample.

Healthy HIV-negative adults with no recently reported acute infections or vaccinations were included as donors. Every donor was a Caucasian adult residing in Nashville, Tennessee, USA. CD4+ T cells were enriched by magnetic negative selection; naive cells were then positively selected on CD45RA, and the negative fraction formed the memory subset. Blood was obtained by leukapheresis, after which PBMCs were separated by Ficoll-Histopaque density gradient centrifugation and cryopreserved in liquid nitrogen vapor phase. Analytical flow cytometry was used to check the purity and quantity of each magnetically sorted T cell population. Genomic DNA was isolated from each sorted fraction and quantified by UV absorbance on a Nanodrop 2000c. Note on this clone: Which antigen it targets is not known. No much larger clone is present one base from it, and per-base qualities are unavailable.

Sample: memory CD4+ T cells from PBMCs. The meaning of the sample's cell subset or site label: CD45RA-negative fraction. The sequence joins TRBV30 to TRBJ2-5; the D segment cannot be called with confidence. The source of this sequence is a man younger than 30 in good health. Some clones in this sample may be carry-over from other donors' samples. The CDR3 corresponds to CAWGTVFQETQYF. DNA sequence: TGTGCCTGGGGTACAGTATTTCAAGAGACCCAGTACTTC.